What follows are 25 T cell receptor beta chains derived from one specimen sequenced in a study of blood T cell repertoires in COVID-19. Repertoires were generated with immunoSEQ multiplex PCR, while TCRdb's copy carries only in-frame clones and drops some. The sample has 150,000 to 200,000 clones, 88% seen once. The source material was peripheral blood. Source of these receptors: a man aged 55 to 70 with acute or convalescent COVID-19.

The V and J genes are TRBV19 and TRBJ1-3; no definite D call. From germline, CDR1 is LNHDA and CDR2 SQIVND (reference sequence). With 3 bases removed from V and 0 bases from J, the gap between germline ends came to 12 bases. The CDR3 loop spans 16 amino acids. The DNA of the CDR3 is TGTGCCAGTAGTATTTGGAACGGAGCCTCTGGAAACACCATATATTTT. It specifies CASSIWNGASGNTIYF.

The gene calls are TRBV27 and TRBJ1-2, with a tentative D call TRBD1 (6 bases). Germline V gene lookup returns CDR1 MNHEY and CDR2 SMNVEV (reference sequence). V lost 6 bases to trimming and J lost 0 bases, with 8 bases between them. The CDR3 is made up of 13 amino acids. This chain's CDR3 is CASSTGTNYGYTF. CDR3 DNA: TGTGCCAGCAGCACAGGGACTAACTATGGCTACACCTTC.

J is TRBJ1-2 and V is TRBV6-5; 7 bases align to TRBD1. The CDR3 spans 15 residues. The trim removed 2 bases at V and 14 bases at J, leaving 17 bases unmatched. CDR1 and CDR2 from the germline V gene are MNHEY and SVGAGI. CDR3 sequence reads: CASSYGDRATLWLTF. CDR3 nucleotide sequence: TGTGCCAGCAGTTACGGCGACAGGGCAACTCTATGGCTTACCTTC.

In DNA, the CDR3 is TGTGCCAGCAGCTTTCTAGCGGGGGGCCGCGATGAGCAGTTCTTC. Protein product: CASSFLAGGRDEQFF. V and J are TRBV5-5 and TRBJ2-1; 11 bases line up with TRBD2. V was clipped by 2 bases and J by 8 bases; unmatched bases: 6. CDR3 length: 15 residues. Germline-derived CDR1 and CDR2 are SGHKS and YYEKEE (reference sequence).

The chain links TRBV27 to TRBJ1-2, with D perhaps matching TRBD1 (5 bases). The CDR3 totals 16 residues. V was pared by 0 bases and J by 7 bases, with 18 bases between. Germline V lookup: CDR1 MNHEY, CDR2 SMNVEV (reference sequence). The CDR3 protein is CASSLSGGRGVSGYTF. CDR3 sequence (DNA): TGTGCCAGCAGTTTATCGGGAGGCAGAGGGGTATCTGGCTACACCTTC.

The CDR3 is CASSQYQGSRNEQFF. The CDR3 DNA is TGTGCCAGTAGTCAATACCAGGGTAGTAGGAATGAGCAGTTCTTC. The rearrangement joins TRBV19 to TRBJ2-1; TRBD1 is a possible D gene (5 bases). This CDR3 has 15 residues. The V end was cut by 5 bases, the J end by 7 bases, with 18 bases between. Per the germline V gene, CDR1 is LNHDA and CDR2 is SQIVND (reference sequence).

The J gene is TRBJ1-1, the V gene TRBV23-1; 8 nucleotides line up with TRBD1. TRBV23-1 is marked as an open reading frame, function uncertain. Trimming removed 4 bases from V and 0 bases from J; junction bases left unmatched: 7. The CDR3 length is 16 residues. As DNA, the CDR3 is TGCGCCAGCAGTCGGAGACAGGGGACCTTGAACACTGAAGCTTTCTTT. Translating it yields CASSRRQGTLNTEAFF.

This chain connects TRBV3-1 (or the pseudogene TRBV3-2) to TRBJ1-4; 10 positions match TRBD1. The CDR3 consists of 14 residues. CDR1 and CDR2 (germline): LGHDT, YNNKEL (reference sequence). V lost 7 bases to trimming and J lost 8 bases; unmatched junction nucleotides: 7. This CDR3 reads CASTRDRGSEKLFF. The DNA of the CDR3 is TGTGCCAGCACCCGGGACAGGGGAAGCGAAAAACTGTTTTTT.

V usage is TRBV27 and J usage is TRBJ2-5; TRBD1 matches at 9 bases. With V trimmed by 3 bases and J by 4 bases, 3 bases remained unmatched. The germline V gene has CDR1 MNHEY and CDR2 SMNVEV (reference sequence). CDR3 length: 14 amino acids. CDR3 sequence: CASSFGQGRETQYF. Written as DNA, the CDR3 is TGTGCCAGCAGTTTCGGACAGGGGCGAGAGACCCAGTACTTC.

The V call is TRBV5-1, the J call TRBJ2-2, with a tentative D call TRBD2 (6 bases). Trimming removed 6 bases at V and 0 bases at J, with 18 bases between. This CDR3 contains 17 residues. Per the germline V gene, CDR1 is SGHRS and CDR2 is YFSETQ. CDR3 residues: CASTEYTRRANTGELFF. For the CDR3, the DNA is TGCGCCAGCACGGAGTATACCCGGAGGGCGAACACCGGGGAGCTGTTTTTT.

The chain has TRBV7-9 and TRBJ1-1; a weak D match, TRBD1 (5 bases). Germline CDR1 and CDR2: SEHNR and FQNEAQ (reference sequence). The CDR3 runs 13 residues. V lost 7 bases to trimming and J lost 2 bases, with 11 bases between them. CDR3 in amino acids: CASKQGVNTEAFF. CDR3 sequence (DNA): TGTGCCAGCAAGCAGGGCGTAAACACTGAAGCTTTCTTT. The full variable domain, in which reference TRBV7-9 and TRBJ1-1 provide the parts outside the CDR3, is DTGVSQNPRHKITKRGQNVTFRCDPISEHNRLYWYRQTLGQGPEFLTYFQNEAQLEKSRLLSDRFSAERPKGSFSTLEIQRTEQGDSAMYLCASKQGVNTEAFFGQGTRLTVV.

V usage is TRBV9 and J usage is TRBJ2-7; D gene ambiguous. V lost 0 bases, J lost 1 base, and 8 bases lay in between. The CDR3 loop spans 14 amino acids. Germline CDR1 and CDR2: SGDLS and YYNGEE. CDR3 in amino acids: CASSVEGGSYEQYF. Written as DNA, the CDR3 is TGTGCCAGCAGCGTAGAAGGCGGTTCCTACGAGCAGTACTTC.

V gene TRBV6-5 combines with J gene TRBJ1-2; the match to TRBD1 covers 7 bases. Trimming took 4 bases from V and 7 from J; bases not matched to a gene: 9. Germline CDR1 and CDR2: MNHEY and SVGAGI. This CDR3 contains 14 residues. CDR3 nucleotide sequence: TGTGCCAGCAGTTCGGGACAGTCAAATGGTGGCTACACCTTC. It specifies CASSSGQSNGGYTF.

The V gene is TRBV24-1, the J gene TRBJ2-1, with 10 bases matching TRBD2. Trimming at V came to 4 bases and at J to 3 bases, leaving 5 bases not matched to a gene. Germline lookup yields CDR1 KGHDR and CDR2 SFDVKD. The CDR3 is 16 residues long. This chain's CDR3 is CATSDPLAGDYNEQFF. The CDR3 DNA follows: TGTGCCACCAGTGACCCGCTAGCGGGAGACTACAATGAGCAGTTCTTC.

The chain has TRBV7-8 and TRBJ2-1; the match to TRBD2 covers 10 bases. Germline CDR1 is SGHVS and CDR2 is FQNEAQ. The CDR3 spans 15 residues. V was pared by 3 bases and J by 7 bases, with 6 bases of the junction left unmatched. CDR3 coding DNA: TGTGCCAGCAGCTTGGCTAGCGGGGGAGCAAATGAGCAGTTCTTC. Translating gives CASSLASGGANEQFF.

CDR3 residues: CATSDLNQGDHGELFF. The DNA for the CDR3 is TGTGCCACCAGTGATTTAAATCAAGGGGATCACGGGGAGCTGTTTTTT. The V call is TRBV24-1, the J call TRBJ2-2; D might be TRBD1 (5 bases). The CDR3 has 16 amino acids. V was trimmed by 1 base and J by 7 bases, leaving 15 bases between them. CDR1 and CDR2 (germline): KGHDR, SFDVKD.

The chain recombines TRBV5-4 with TRBJ2-5; TRBD1 matches 8 bases. The CDR3 totals 15 residues. V trimming: 4 bases; J trimming: 2 bases; junction bases outside the gene matches: 7. Germline values: CDR1 SGHNT, CDR2 YYREEE (reference sequence). CDR3 sequence reads: CASSIRTGSQETQYF. CDR3 nucleotide sequence: TGTGCCAGCAGCATTAGGACAGGGTCTCAAGAGACCCAGTACTTC.

V usage is TRBV7-9 and J usage is TRBJ2-3, with D possibly matching TRBD2 (6 bases). Germline CDR1 is SEHNR and CDR2 is FQNEAQ (reference sequence). The V gene lost 1 base and the J gene lost 9 bases, with 20 bases spanning the gap. The CDR3 spans 16 residues. The CDR3 coding sequence is TGTGCCAGCAGCTTAGTGACTAGTTCAGAGAAGGACACGCAGTATTTT. Amino acid sequence: CASSLVTSSEKDTQYF.

The chain uses TRBV25-1 and TRBJ2-5; D perhaps matches TRBD2 (5 bases). The V end lost 5 bases, the J end lost 7 bases, and 17 bases lay between the germline ends. There are 14 residues in the CDR3. Germline-derived CDR1 and CDR2 are MGHDK and SYGVNS. The CDR3, as DNA: TGTGCCAGCAGTCTCCCGGGATTGGCGGGGACCCAGTACTTC. Translating it yields CASSLPGLAGTQYF. The variable domain in full, completed from reference TRBV25-1 and TRBJ2-5, reads EADIYQTPRYLVIGTGKKITLECSQTMGHDKMYWYQQDPGMELHLIHYSYGVNSTEKGDLSSESTVSRIRTEHFPLTLESARPSHTSQYLCASSLPGLAGTQYFGPGTRLLVL.

This rearrangement joins TRBV30 to TRBJ1-5; 8 bases agree with TRBD1. CDR1 and CDR2 from the germline V gene are GTSNPN and SVGIG (reference sequence). CDR3 length equals 15 residues. J lost 7 bases, V lost 2 bases, and 10 bases had no gene match. The CDR3 here is CAWSNLQGARQPQHF. DNA of the CDR3: TGTGCCTGGAGTAACTTGCAGGGGGCACGGCAGCCCCAGCATTTT.

The chain combines TRBV5-1 with TRBJ2-7, with 8 bases matching TRBD1. Germline values: CDR1 SGHRS, CDR2 YFSETQ. Losses at the gene ends were 0 bases for V and 3 bases for J; bases not matched to a gene: 2. The CDR3 runs to 14 residues. DNA of the CDR3: TGCGCCAGCAGCTTGGGACAGGGGAACTACGAGCAGTACGTC. Amino acid sequence: CASSLGQGNYEQYV.

The chain joins TRBV5-1 to TRBJ2-1; 10 bases agree with TRBD2. J gave up 6 bases and V 0 bases, and 3 bases lay outside the gene matches. This CDR3 is built from 15 residues. Germline V CDR1 and CDR2: SGHRS, YFSETQ. In DNA, the CDR3 is TGCGCCAGCAGCTTGGTAGTAGCGGGAGGCAATGAGCAGTTCTTC. It codes for CASSLVVAGGNEQFF.

The chain recombines TRBV4-3 with TRBJ1-1; 7 nucleotides line up with TRBD1. The germline V gene encodes CDR1 LGHNA and CDR2 YSLEER. The J segment lost 3 bases and the V segment lost 0 bases, leaving 4 bases of the junction unmatched. CDR3 length equals 15 residues. This CDR3 is CASSQDRGRYTEAFF. The CDR3 DNA reads as TGCGCCAGCAGCCAAGATAGGGGGCGATACACTGAAGCTTTCTTT.

This clone was recorded only once. The chain has TRBV19 and TRBJ1-1; no definite D call. The CDR3 sequence is 13 residues long. CDR1 and CDR2 (germline): LNHDA, SQIVND (reference sequence). Trimming took off 1 base at V and 5 bases at J, with 8 bases between the two ends. The CDR3 region is CASSIVTDTEAFF. DNA of the CDR3: TGTGCCAGTAGTATAGTCACAGATACTGAAGCTTTCTTT.

The rearrangement uses TRBV27 and TRBJ2-5; D may be TRBD1 (5 bases). The CDR3 is 15 amino acids. In germline, CDR1 is MNHEY, CDR2 SMNVEV (reference sequence). The V end was cut by 4 bases, the J end by 2 bases, with 14 bases between. The CDR3 sequence: CASSSRVGTQETQYF. The CDR3 coding sequence is TGTGCCAGCAGTTCCAGGGTTGGTACGCAAGAGACCCAGTACTTC.